A selection of T cell receptor beta chains follows, all from one sample in a study of blood T cell repertoires in COVID-19. Sequencing was performed with immunoSEQ multiplex PCR; in TCRdb, only in-frame clones are kept and a portion is missing. The sample consists of roughly 250,000 clones, around 87% of them appearing once. Sequenced input: PBMCs or T cells enriched from blood (not recorded which). These receptors were collected from a woman in her thirties with acute COVID-19. The CDR3 runs from the conserved cysteine through the conserved F or W. Each record gives: J gene, clone size, D gene, V gene, CDR3 DNA, CDR3 protein. A D gene is named only where the DNA matches it firmly. Expanded clones are given a class, and other clones once, few, many or no size at all.

TRBJ2-3 | once | NA | TRBV9 | TGTGCCAGCAACCCGGGAACCACAGATACGCAGTATTTT | CASNPGTTDTQYF
TRBJ1-2 | once | NA | TRBV18 | TGTGCCAGCTCACCTTGGACAGACGCACGGGGCGGCTACACCTTC | CASSPWTDARGGYTF
TRBJ1-3 | NA | NA | TRBV6-5 | TGTGCCAGCAGTTCATCTACGGGGGTCGGAAACACCATATATTTT | CASSSSTGVGNTIYF
TRBJ2-7 | NA | NA | TRBV7-8 | TGTGCCAGCAGCCCTACCCCCTACGAGCAGTACTTC | CASSPTPYEQYF
TRBJ2-5 | NA | TRBD2 | TRBV5-4 | TGTGCCAGCAGCTCCTCAACTAGCGGGGGGGCGGAGACCCAGTACTTC | CASSSSTSGGAETQYF
TRBJ1-5 | NA | TRBD1 | TRBV28 | TGTGCCAGCAGTTCCAGGGGGGAAGGCAATCAGCCCCAGCATTTT | CASSSRGEGNQPQHF
TRBJ2-5 | NA | TRBD2 | TRBV7-2 | TGTGCCAGCAGCTTAGGAGCGGGGGTCAAAGAGACCCAGTACTTC | CASSLGAGVKETQYF
TRBJ2-2 | NA | NA | TRBV10-3 | TGTGCCATCAGGGCGGAGGTAGCATCCGGGGAGCTGTTTTTT | CAIRAEVASGELFF
TRBJ2-6 | NA | NA | TRBV4-1 | TGCGCCAGCAGCCAAGTTACGGTCGTTACTGGGGCCAACGTCCTGACTTTC | CASSQVTVVTGANVLTF
TRBJ1-1 | NA | NA | TRBV19 | TGTGCCAGTAGTCTTCTGAGTTATGAAGCTTTCTTT | CASSLLSYEAFF
TRBJ2-2 | NA | NA | TRBV19 | TGTGCCAGTAGTGTACAGGGTGCCACCGGGGAGCTGTTTTTT | CASSVQGATGELFF
TRBJ1-2 | NA | TRBD1 | TRBV6-5 | TGTGCCAGCAGCCCGTCCCCAGGGGGCTATGGCTACACCTTC | CASSPSPGGYGYTF
TRBJ1-4 | NA | NA | TRBV15 | TGTGCCACCAGCAGAGACCAGGGTGGTGAAAAACTGTTTTTT | CATSRDQGGEKLFF
TRBJ1-6 | once | NA | TRBV2 | TGTGCCAGCGCAAAAAACCGGGAAAATTCACCCCTCCACTTT | CASAKNRENSPLHF
TRBJ1-6 | NA | TRBD1 | TRBV19 | TGTGCCAGTAGGCAAACAGGGGACCGTTCACCCCTCCACTTT | CASRQTGDRSPLHF
TRBJ2-2 | NA | NA | TRBV2 | TGTGCCAGCAGACCCGTAGTGGGGACAATGAACACCGGGGAGCTGTTTTTT | CASRPVVGTMNTGELFF
TRBJ1-1 | NA | NA | TRBV28 | TGTGCCAGTACAGAAAACACTGAAGCTTTCTTT | CASTENTEAFF
TRBJ1-5 | NA | NA | TRBV6-1 | TGTGCCAGCAGTGAAGTTTTAGGGGTGAGCAATCAGCCCCAGCATTTT | CASSEVLGVSNQPQHF
TRBJ1-6 | NA | TRBD1 | TRBV7-9 | TGTGCCAGCAGACCCGGACAGGGTACTACGAGCTCCTATAATTCACCCCTCCACTTT | CASRPGQGTTSSYNSPLHF
TRBJ1-4 | NA | NA | TRBV5-1 | TGCGCCAGCAGCCTAGACCGGGCAACTAATGAAAAACTGTTTTTT | CASSLDRATNEKLFF
TRBJ2-1 | NA | TRBD1 | TRBV19 | TGTGCCAGTAGTATGAGTATATCGGGACAGGGGGCGCTGAGTGAGCAGTTCTTC | CASSMSISGQGALSEQFF
TRBJ2-7 | once | NA | TRBV12-3/TRBV12-4 | TGTGCCAGCAGCCCTAGCTCCTACGAGCAGTACTTC | CASSPSSYEQYF
TRBJ2-1 | NA | TRBD1 | TRBV5-4 | TGTGCCAGCAGCTTGATTACAGGGGAAGAGCAGTTCTTC | CASSLITGEEQFF
TRBJ2-7 | once | TRBD2 | TRBV28 | TGTGCCAGCAGAACCTGGGGCCTAGCGGGAGCCTTCTACGAGCAGTACTTC | CASRTWGLAGAFYEQYF
TRBJ1-2 | NA | NA | TRBV12-3/TRBV12-4 | TGTGCCAGCACTCAGGAGGCCGGGGGCTACACCTTC | CASTQEAGGYTF
TRBJ1-6 | NA | NA | TRBV11-2 | TGTGCCAGCAGCCAGGGGTATAATTCACCCCTCCACTTT | CASSQGYNSPLHF
TRBJ1-2 | NA | NA | TRBV19 | TGTGCCAGTAGTATAGACTTCCTGACTCCTACTGGCTACACCTTC | CASSIDFLTPTGYTF
TRBJ1-4 | NA | NA | TRBV18 | TGTGCCAGCTCACCTCCGCAGGGTGTCGAAAAACTGTTTTTT | CASSPPQGVEKLFF
TRBJ2-6 | NA | NA | TRBV6-2/TRBV6-3 | TGTGCCAGCAGTTACTGGGAGCTAGCTCCTGGGGCCAACGTCCTGACTTTC | CASSYWELAPGANVLTF
TRBJ1-4 | few | NA | TRBV28 | TGTGCCAGCAGTTTAAGGGCGGGTGGCCTAAATGAAAAACTGTTTTTT | CASSLRAGGLNEKLFF
TRBJ2-4 | NA | NA | TRBV7-2 | TGTGCCAGCAGCTTAGGGGTGCAGGGCATTCAGTACTTC | CASSLGVQGIQYF
TRBJ2-4 | NA | TRBD2 | TRBV29-1 | TGCAGCGGCGGCGGGGGGAAAGAAAAAAACATTCAGTACTTC | CSGGGGKEKNIQYF
TRBJ2-1 | NA | NA | TRBV21-1 | TGTGCCAGCAGCAAAGCCAAGAGCTCCTACAATGAGCAGTTCTTC | CASSKAKSSYNEQFF
TRBJ1-2 | NA | TRBD1 | TRBV30 | TGTGCCTGGGAGGGGGCGGTTGGCTACACCTTC | CAWEGAVGYTF
TRBJ2-7 | NA | NA | TRBV3-1/TRBV3-2 | TGTGCCAGCAGCCGCGGGGCGCACGAGCAGTACTTC | CASSRGAHEQYF
TRBJ1-6 | NA | TRBD1 | TRBV2 | TGTGCCAGCAGGGAGACGACAGGGCACTATTCACCCCTCCACTTT | CASRETTGHYSPLHF
TRBJ2-2 | NA | NA | TRBV30 | TGTGCCTGGAGTGTCGGCTTTGCACAGGATGCAGGGGAGCTGTTTTTT | CAWSVGFAQDAGELFF
TRBJ2-7 | NA | TRBD1 | TRBV3-1/TRBV3-2 | TGTGCCAGCAGCCGGGACAGAGAGCAGTACTTC | CASSRDREQYF
TRBJ1-2 | NA | TRBD1 | TRBV29-1 | TGCAGCGTTGAAGATCGCAGGGGGAGTTACTATGGCTACACCTTC | CSVEDRRGSYYGYTF
TRBJ1-6 | NA | NA | TRBV10-3 | TGTGCCATCAGTGACAGCTCGGGAGGGGACTCCTATAATTCACCCCTCCACTTT | CAISDSSGGDSYNSPLHF
TRBJ1-5 | NA | TRBD1 | TRBV2 | TGTGCCAGCAGTGGCCCGGGGACAGCCGAGAATCAGCCCCAGCATTTT | CASSGPGTAENQPQHF
TRBJ1-2 | NA | TRBD1 | TRBV6-5 | TGTGCCACCTCGGACAGGGAGGGCTATGGCTACACCTTC | CATSDREGYGYTF
TRBJ2-7 | NA | NA | TRBV28 | TGTGCCAGCAGTCACAGGGAGCAGTACTTC | CASSHREQYF
TRBJ1-3 | NA | TRBD1 | TRBV5-8 | TGTGCCAGCAGCCCCGAGGGGGCGCGTGGAAACACCATATATTTT | CASSPEGARGNTIYF
TRBJ2-7 | NA | NA | TRBV28 | TGTGCCAGCAATTCAGGGGATTTTGGCGAGCAGTACTTC | CASNSGDFGEQYF
TRBJ2-7 | NA | NA | TRBV11-2 | TGTGCCAGCAGCCCAAGCCCGGGGGGCCTCTACGAGCAGTACTTC | CASSPSPGGLYEQYF
TRBJ2-2 | NA | TRBD2 | TRBV7-3 | TGTGCCAGCAGCTTCGGGGGGGCGAAGAACACCGGGGAGCTGTTTTTT | CASSFGGAKNTGELFF
TRBJ2-1 | few | NA | TRBV7-3 | TGTGCCAGCAGCTTACTAGCCGGTGAGCAGTTCTTC | CASSLLAGEQFF
TRBJ1-2 | NA | NA | TRBV23-1 | TGCGCCAGCAGTCAATGGTGCCGGTGGAACTATGGCTACACCTTC | CASSQWCRWNYGYTF
TRBJ1-3 | NA | NA | TRBV13 | TGTGCCAGCAGCCTGGGCAGGGACTCCTCTGGAAACACCATATATTTT | CASSLGRDSSGNTIYF
TRBJ2-4 | NA | TRBD2 | TRBV3-1/TRBV3-2 | TGTGCCAGCAGCCAAGATCAGGGGACTACGACTAGCGGATTAGCCAAAAACATTCAGTACTTC | CASSQDQGTTTSGLAKNIQYF
TRBJ1-1 | NA | NA | TRBV5-8 | TGTGCCAGCAGCTTGACAGGGTTAAACACTGAAGCTTTCTTT | CASSLTGLNTEAFF